The 29 T cell receptor beta chains reported below all come from one sample, sequenced in a study of control samples from healthy donors and cancer patients. Generated by immunoSEQ multiplex PCR, the TCRdb table keeps only in-frame clones and is missing some. This repertoire shows some 130,000 clones, about 90% found once; its top ten account for about 2.2%. The sequencing sample was made of blood. The receptors shown here come from a woman aged 50 to 65 in good health.

The rearrangement links TRBV19 to TRBJ1-4, with D possibly matching TRBD1 (6 bases). Germline assignment: CDR1 LNHDA and CDR2 SQIVND (reference sequence). The CDR3 is made up of 15 amino acids. V was cut by 2 bases and J by 6 bases, with 13 bases left in between. CDR3 sequence (DNA): TGTGCCAGTAGTATAAGGGGGGCCCGCCATGAAAAACTGTTTTTT. Translation: CASSIRGARHEKLFF.

V and J are TRBV2 and TRBJ1-5; D call uncertain. Germline-derived CDR1 and CDR2 are SNHLY and FYNNEI. This CDR3 spans 14 amino acids. V was cut by 4 bases and J by 3 bases, with 10 bases left in between. CDR3 DNA sequence: TGTGCCAGCAGTGGGGTACAGATCAATCAGCCCCAGCATTTT. Residues: CASSGVQINQPQHF.

V usage is TRBV3-1 (or the pseudogene TRBV3-2) and J usage is TRBJ2-7; D gene ambiguous. CDR1 is LGHDT, CDR2 YNNKEL, per germline (reference sequence). The CDR3 extends over 13 amino acids. Trimming stripped 8 bases from V and 6 bases from J, with 17 bases between. Here the CDR3 reads CASGSVGKAEQYF. The CDR3 DNA reads TGTGCCAGCGGCTCCGTAGGGAAGGCCGAGCAGTACTTC.

There are a few counts of this clone. The chain joins TRBV6-4 to TRBJ2-7; D not certain. Germline CDR1 MRHNA, CDR2 SNTAGT. The germline V and J ends were trimmed by 0 bases and 6 bases, with 9 bases remaining between them. CDR3 length equals 13 residues. The CDR3 is CASSDSSSGEQYF. The CDR3 DNA follows: TGTGCCAGCAGTGACTCGTCGAGTGGCGAGCAGTACTTC.

The chain joins TRBV19 to TRBJ1-6, with D unresolved. The CDR3 loop spans 15 amino acids. Germline V gene sequence: CDR1 LNHDA, CDR2 SQIVND (reference sequence). The ends were cut back, 5 bases at V and 7 bases at J, with 15 bases in the middle. CDR3 coding DNA: TGTGCCAGTAGTCCCGACACCGGAGGGAATTCACCCCTCCACTTT. Translated: CASSPDTGGNSPLHF.

This rearrangement joins TRBV29-1 to TRBJ2-2; D is uncertain. In germline, CDR1 is SQVTM, CDR2 ANQGSEA. Trimming took off 6 bases at V and 4 bases at J, with 9 bases between the two ends. This CDR3 is 12 amino acids long. The CDR3 is CSVLWLTGELFF. The CDR3 DNA is TGCAGCGTCTTATGGCTCACCGGGGAGCTGTTTTTT.

This clone is a singleton in its sample. This rearrangement joins TRBV14 to TRBJ1-5; D is unclear. This CDR3 has 13 amino acids. The V gene's germline CDR1 is SGHDN and CDR2 FVKESK. With 0 bases removed from V and 5 bases from J, the gap between germline ends came to 5 bases. Written as DNA, the CDR3 is TGTGCCAGCAGCCAAGACAGATATCAGCCCCAGCATTTT. This encodes CASSQDRYQPQHF.

This rearrangement joins TRBV19 to TRBJ1-2; D unclear. Germline-derived CDR1 and CDR2 are LNHDA and SQIVND (reference sequence). Between the trimmed V and J ends, which lost 2 bases and 2 bases, there was a span of 15 bases. CDR3 size: 16 residues. The CDR3 DNA is TGTGCCAGTAGTATAACGTTACCTGGGGTGAACTATGGCTACACCTTC. Translation: CASSITLPGVNYGYTF.

The V and J genes are TRBV29-1 and TRBJ2-1, with 11 bases identical to TRBD2. The V gene's germline CDR1 is SQVTM and CDR2 ANQGSEA. The CDR3 contains 15 residues. J lost 9 bases, V lost 4 bases, and 11 bases had no gene match. The CDR3 bases are TGCAGCGTTGCCGTCGGGCCTAGCGGGAGGAGTGAGCAGTTCTTC. Translation: CSVAVGPSGRSEQFF.

V usage is TRBV10-3 and J usage is TRBJ1-5, with D perhaps matching TRBD1 (6 bases). Germline lookup yields CDR1 ENHRY and CDR2 SYGVKD. This CDR3 is 15 amino acids long. V was clipped by 2 bases and J by 3 bases, with 11 bases between them. CDR3 nucleotides: TGTGCCATCAGTGAGGGACAGCCTCACAATCAGCCCCAGCATTTT. The encoded protein is CAISEGQPHNQPQHF.

V usage is TRBV15 and J usage is TRBJ1-5; D not resolved. Germline CDR1 reads LNHNV; CDR2 reads YYDKDF (reference sequence). The CDR3 consists of 16 residues. V lost 1 base to trimming and J lost 0 bases, with 10 bases between them. CDR3 DNA sequence: TGTGCCACCAGCAGAGTGGGCGAATATAGCAATCAGCCCCAGCATTTT. As protein: CATSRVGEYSNQPQHF.

The chain joins TRBV3-1 (or the pseudogene TRBV3-2) to TRBJ2-1; maybe TRBD2 (5 bases). Trimming took 1 base from V and 3 from J, leaving 13 bases between them. Per germline, CDR1 LGHDT and CDR2 YNNKEL (reference sequence). The CDR3 runs to 16 residues. The CDR3 loop is CASSQVSGVGYNEQFF. CDR3 coding DNA: TGTGCCAGCAGCCAAGTTTCCGGGGTTGGCTACAATGAGCAGTTCTTC.

This sequence joins TRBV2 and TRBJ1-2; D gene unclear. V was clipped by 6 bases and J by 2 bases, with 10 bases between them. This CDR3 is built from 13 residues. Germline-derived CDR1 and CDR2 are SNHLY and FYNNEI. In DNA form, the CDR3 reads TGTGCCAGCAGCACGGAACTCAACTATGGCTACACCTTC. Its protein product is CASSTELNYGYTF.

The chain's CDR3 is CATSQGLATDTQYF. Written as DNA, the CDR3 is TGTGCCACCAGTCAGGGTCTTGCCACAGATACGCAGTATTTT. The rearrangement links TRBV24-1 to TRBJ2-3; D possibly corresponds to TRBD1 (5 bases). The CDR3 has 14 residues. Deletions cut 6 bases from V and 2 bases from J, with 11 bases between. CDR1 KGHDR and CDR2 SFDVKD come from the germline V gene.

This chain connects TRBV28 to TRBJ2-5; the D gene could be TRBD1 or TRBD2 (6 bases each). The CDR3 spans 17 residues. Germline assignment: CDR1 MDHEN and CDR2 SYDVKM. The V end was cut by 8 bases, the J end by 2 bases, with 24 bases between. CDR3 loop: CASSWGASREDQETQYF. The CDR3 DNA sequence: TGTGCCAGCTCCTGGGGGGCGTCGCGCGAAGATCAAGAGACCCAGTACTTC.

The chain combines TRBV3-1 (or the pseudogene TRBV3-2) with TRBJ1-2, with D uncertain. This CDR3 contains 13 residues. Germline V gene data show CDR1 as LGHDT and CDR2 as YNNKEL (reference sequence). V lost 0 bases and J 5 bases, leaving 7 bases between the germline ends. The CDR3 region has the DNA TGTGCCAGCAGCCAAGATTTGGGATATGGCTACACCTTC. Translating it yields CASSQDLGYGYTF.

This sequence joins TRBV7-9 and TRBJ1-4; possible D gene TRBD1, 6 bases. V was pared by 3 bases and J by 0 bases, with 14 bases between. Germline CDR1 is SEHNR and CDR2 is FQNEAQ (reference sequence). This CDR3 spans 17 amino acids. For the CDR3, the DNA is TGTGCCAGCAGCTTTCCGTCAGGGGCAACAACTAATGAAAAACTGTTTTTT. This encodes CASSFPSGATTNEKLFF.

This sequence joins TRBV7-9 and TRBJ1-5, with D possibly being TRBD1 (5 bases). The V gene's germline CDR1 is SEHNR and CDR2 FQNEAQ (reference sequence). The V gene lost 3 bases and the J gene lost 6 bases, with 6 bases spanning the gap. This CDR3 contains 12 residues. The DNA for the CDR3 is TGTGCCAGCAGCTTCGGGGCTCAGCCCCAGCATTTT. It is translated as CASSFGAQPQHF.

This chain uses TRBV27 with TRBJ1-2, with D possibly being TRBD1 (6 bases). Germline CDR1 reads MNHEY; CDR2 reads SMNVEV (reference sequence). The germline V and J ends were trimmed by 7 bases and 1 base, with 13 bases remaining between them. The CDR3 has 14 residues. The DNA for the CDR3 is TGTGCCAGCAAGAGACAGGAAAATAACTATGGCTACACCTTC. The encoded protein is CASKRQENNYGYTF.

The chain links TRBV19 to TRBJ2-1, with TRBD1 matching over 9 bases. The trim removed 5 bases at V and 7 bases at J, leaving 9 bases unmatched. The CDR3 has 15 residues. Germline CDR1 reads LNHDA; CDR2 reads SQIVND (reference sequence). The CDR3 DNA is TGTGCCAGTAGTTGGGACAGGGCCATGTCTAATGAGCAGTTCTTC. Translation: CASSWDRAMSNEQFF.

This chain links TRBV5-1 with TRBJ1-2, with D possibly being TRBD1 (5 bases). This CDR3 is 16 amino acids long. V gave up 3 bases and J gave up 0 bases, with 15 bases separating them. Germline V lookup: CDR1 SGHRS, CDR2 YFSETQ. The CDR3 sequence is CASSWDPVGSNYGYTF. CDR3 DNA sequence: TGCGCCAGCAGCTGGGACCCGGTTGGTTCTAACTATGGCTACACCTTC.

V usage is TRBV30 and J usage is TRBJ2-7, with D possibly called TRBD1 or TRBD2 (5 bases each). This CDR3 region has 14 residues. The germline CDR1 and CDR2 sequences are GTSNPN and SVGIG (reference sequence). Trimming cost V 4 bases and J 3 bases, with 16 bases left between them. The chain's CDR3 is CAWNPGRQNYEQYF. CDR3 sequence (DNA): TGTGCCTGGAACCCGGGGAGACAGAACTACGAGCAGTACTTC. The whole variable domain, filled in from reference TRBV30 and TRBJ2-7, reads SQTIHQWPATLVQPVGSPLSLECTVEGTSNPNLYWYRQAAGRGLQLLFYSVGIGQISSEVPQNLSASRPQDRQFILSSKKLLLSDSGFYLCAWNPGRQNYEQYFGPGTRLTVT.

The chain has TRBV10-1 and TRBJ1-2, with unresolved D. The CDR3 contains 13 residues. With 0 bases removed from V and 8 bases from J, the gap between germline ends came to 10 bases. CDR1 is WNHNN, CDR2 SYGVQD, per germline (reference sequence). The CDR3 region is CASSESGRGGYTF. Here the CDR3 DNA reads TGCGCCAGCAGTGAGTCTGGTCGGGGAGGCTACACCTTC.

The chain links TRBV5-1 to TRBJ1-5, with a weak D call TRBD1 (5 bases). Germline V CDR1 and CDR2: SGHRS, YFSETQ. The CDR3 spans 14 residues. V was cut by 8 bases and J by 3 bases, with 15 bases left in between. In DNA, the CDR3 is TGCGCCAGTAGGCGGGACGGGATCAATCAGCCCCAGCATTTT. Translated, it gives CASRRDGINQPQHF.

The chain recombines TRBV28 with TRBJ1-2; 7 bases fit TRBD1. J gave up 4 bases and V 7 bases, and 3 bases lay outside the gene matches. From germline, CDR1 is MDHEN and CDR2 SYDVKM. The length of the CDR3 is 12 residues. This chain's CDR3 is CASTRDSYGYTF. Written as DNA, the CDR3 is TGTGCCAGCACTAGGGACAGCTATGGCTACACCTTC.

The genes are TRBV10-2 and TRBJ2-7, with D hard to call. Per the germline V gene, CDR1 is WSHSY and CDR2 is SAAADI. The CDR3 totals 16 residues. V gave up 3 bases and J gave up 4 bases, with 19 bases separating them. CDR3 bases: TGCGCCAGCAGTGATAGCAGGCTAAGGATGAAATACGAGCAGTACTTC. It encodes CASSDSRLRMKYEQYF.

This clone was observed a few times. The chain combines TRBV9 with TRBJ1-5; maybe TRBD1 (6 bases). CDR3 size: 15 residues. Germline V gene lookup returns CDR1 SGDLS and CDR2 YYNGEE. V dropped 3 bases and J dropped 0 bases, with 10 bases sitting between them. The CDR3 reads CASSAGQYSNQPQHF. The CDR3 DNA sequence: TGTGCCAGCAGCGCCGGACAGTATAGCAATCAGCCCCAGCATTTT.

The chain is built from TRBV20-1 and TRBJ1-1; D is ambiguous. CDR3 length: 11 residues. Germline assignment: CDR1 DFQATT and CDR2 SNEGSKA (reference sequence). The V end lost 6 bases, the J end lost 0 bases, and 5 bases lay between the germline ends. CDR3 residues: CSAHMNTEAFF. In DNA, the CDR3 is TGCAGTGCACACATGAACACTGAAGCTTTCTTT.

The chain employs TRBV19 and TRBJ2-5, with 16 bases identical to TRBD2. Germline V gene lookup returns CDR1 LNHDA and CDR2 SQIVND (reference sequence). The CDR3 has 17 amino acids. V shed 6 bases and J 5 bases; nucleotides not matched to a gene: 9. CDR3 coding DNA: TGTGCCAGTAGGCCGGGACTAGCGGGAGGGCCAAAGGAGACCCAGTACTTC. This encodes CASRPGLAGGPKETQYF.